This T cell receptor (beta chain) was sequenced in a study of T cell repertoires in cytomegalovirus infection. MiXCR was run by TCRdb on the reads, yielding one entry per CDR3 protein. The table shows around 570,000 distinct CDR3 sequences, with 40% occurring only once. This clonotype was detected a few times. Its antigen is unidentified. Per germline, CDR1 MNHEY and CDR2 SVGEGT. The CDR3 has 16 residues. The V gene end was trimmed by 6 bases and the J gene end by 3 bases; junction bases not matched to a gene: 10. The sequence came from a human donor in good health (CMV status not recorded). Some clones in this sample may be carry-over from other donors' samples. The material was cultured PBMCs, obtained from culture after CMV antigen stimulation. This rearrangement joins TRBV6-2 or TRBV6-3 to TRBJ2-5; TRBD2 matches at 10 bases. The chain's CDR3 is CASSPSPGLAEETQYF. As DNA, the CDR3 is TGTGCCAGCAGCCCCTCCCCTGGACTAGCGGAAGAGACCCAGTACTTC.